This T cell receptor (beta chain) is drawn from a study of graft-versus-host responses after intestinal transplantation. The table came from immunoSEQ multiplex PCR; TCRdb's copy has only in-frame clones and leaves some out. Of about 15,000 clones listed, 65% to 70% are singletons. Looked up from germline, CDR1 is GTSNPN and CDR2 is SVGIG (reference sequence). V dropped 7 bases and J dropped 4; count of bases not matched to a gene: 9. The CDR3 totals 13 residues. Graft tissue was processed to release intraepithelial and lamina propria lymphocytes. The TCR originated in a human patient who received an intestinal transplant, so some T cells may come from the graft donor. This sequence joins TRBV30 and TRBJ1-2, with 7 nucleotides matching TRBD1. Specimen: ileum tissue, collected around 730 days after intestinal transplantation. The chain's CDR3 is CAFQGGDSYGYTF. In DNA, the CDR3 is TGTGCCTTCCAAGGAGGGGACAGCTATGGCTACACCTTC.